The clone carrying this TCR beta chain was seen many times. What it binds is unknown. TCRdb called the reads again in MiXCR, with one record for every CDR3 protein. The sample consists of 750,000 to 900,000 distinct CDR3 sequences, 25% to 35% of them appearing once. The data are from a study of T cell repertoires in cytomegalovirus infection. Study as a whole: An indication of both CMV infection and matching HLA type came from public TCR beta signatures. General study findings and limits: HLA-C-restricted CMV-specific TCR beta clonotypes were dominant in the ex vivo response.

Germline lookup yields CDR1 SGHAT and CDR2 FQNNGV. Trimming shortened V by 2 bases and J by 7 bases, and 5 bases separated the two germline ends. The CDR3 extends over 11 amino acids. This sequence was found in a human donor in good health (CMV status not recorded). Some clones in this sample may be carry-over from other donors' samples. The V gene is TRBV11-2, the J gene TRBJ2-5; no reliable D call. The starting material was cultured CD8+ T cells from PBMCs, obtained from culture after CMV antigen stimulation. CDR3 sequence reads: CASSLSLTQYF. For the CDR3, the DNA is TGTGCCAGCAGCTTAAGTTTGACCCAGTACTTC.